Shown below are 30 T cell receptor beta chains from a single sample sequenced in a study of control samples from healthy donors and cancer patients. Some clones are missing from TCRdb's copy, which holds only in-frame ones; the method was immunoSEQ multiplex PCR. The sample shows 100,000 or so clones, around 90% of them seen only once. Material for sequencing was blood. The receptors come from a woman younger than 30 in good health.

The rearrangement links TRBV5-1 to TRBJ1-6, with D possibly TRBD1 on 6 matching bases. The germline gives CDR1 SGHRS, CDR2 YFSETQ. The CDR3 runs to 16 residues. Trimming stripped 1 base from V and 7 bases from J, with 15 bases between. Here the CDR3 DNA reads TGCGCCAGCAGCTTGTCCACAGGGACCAAGAATTCACCCCTCCACTTT. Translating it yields CASSLSTGTKNSPLHF.

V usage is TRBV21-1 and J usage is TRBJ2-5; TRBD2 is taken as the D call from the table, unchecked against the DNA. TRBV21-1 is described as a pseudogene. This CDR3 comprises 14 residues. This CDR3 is CASKPGTRGETQYF. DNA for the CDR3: TGTGCCAGCAAACCCGGGACCCGGGGGGAGACCCAGTACTTC.

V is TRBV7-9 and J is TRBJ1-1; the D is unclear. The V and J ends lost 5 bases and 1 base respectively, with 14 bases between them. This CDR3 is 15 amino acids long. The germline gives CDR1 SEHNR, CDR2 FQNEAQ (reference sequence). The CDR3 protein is CASSHSGPKNTEAFF. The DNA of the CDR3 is TGTGCCAGCAGCCACTCAGGACCGAAGAACACTGAAGCTTTCTTT.

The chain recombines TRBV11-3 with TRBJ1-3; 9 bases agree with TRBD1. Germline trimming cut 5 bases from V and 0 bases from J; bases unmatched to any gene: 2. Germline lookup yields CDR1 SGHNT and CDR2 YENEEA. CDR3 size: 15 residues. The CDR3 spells CASSPGQGSGNTIYF. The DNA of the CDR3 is TGTGCCAGCAGCCCGGGACAGGGCTCTGGAAACACCATATATTTT.

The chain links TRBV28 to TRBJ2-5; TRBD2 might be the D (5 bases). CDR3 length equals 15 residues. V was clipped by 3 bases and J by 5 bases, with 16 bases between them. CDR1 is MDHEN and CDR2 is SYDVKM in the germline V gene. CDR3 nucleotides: TGTGCCAGCAGTTTGAGCGAGGGTAGTACGGAGACCCAGTACTTC. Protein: CASSLSEGSTETQYF.

In nucleotides, the CDR3 is TGTGCCAGCATGACTGGGACAGGGAATGAAAAACTGTTTTTT. It yields the protein CASMTGTGNEKLFF. The rearrangement joins TRBV2 to TRBJ1-4, with 9 bases matching TRBD1. This CDR3 is 14 amino acids long. V was pared by 7 bases and J by 5 bases, with 5 bases of the junction left unmatched. CDR1 is SNHLY, CDR2 FYNNEI, per germline.

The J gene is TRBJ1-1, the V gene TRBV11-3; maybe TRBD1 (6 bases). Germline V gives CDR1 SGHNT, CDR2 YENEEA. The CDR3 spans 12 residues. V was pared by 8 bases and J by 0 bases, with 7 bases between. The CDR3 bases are TGTGCCAGCGGGACACTGAACACTGAAGCTTTCTTT. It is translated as CASGTLNTEAFF. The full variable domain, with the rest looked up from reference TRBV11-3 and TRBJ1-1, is EAGVVQSPRYKIIEKKQPVAFWCNPISGHNTLYWYLQNLGQGPELLIRYENEEAVDDSQLPKDRFSAERLKGVDSTLKIQPAELGDSAVYLCASGTLNTEAFFGQGTRLTVV.

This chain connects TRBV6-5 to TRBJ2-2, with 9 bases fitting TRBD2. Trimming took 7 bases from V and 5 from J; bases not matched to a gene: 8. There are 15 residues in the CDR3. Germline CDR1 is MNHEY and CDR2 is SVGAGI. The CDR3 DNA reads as TGTGCCAGCAACCCCCTAGCGGGGAGTACCGGGGAGCTGTTTTTT. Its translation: CASNPLAGSTGELFF.

CDR3 residues: CAWSRGGNDNSPLHF. The CDR3 DNA sequence: TGTGCCTGGAGTAGGGGGGGTAATGATAATTCACCCCTCCACTTT. The chain uses TRBV30 and TRBJ1-6, with D possibly matching TRBD1 (6 bases). Trimming removed 2 bases at V and 5 bases at J, with 13 bases between. CDR1 and CDR2 (germline): GTSNPN, SVGIG (reference sequence). This CDR3 has 15 amino acids.

CDR3 in DNA: TGTGCTAGTGGTTTACGGGGGGCGGAGGATGAGCAGTTCTTC. Encoded protein: CASGLRGAEDEQFF. The chain links TRBV12-5 to TRBJ2-1; a possible D gene is TRBD2 (7 bases). The ends were cut back, 3 bases at V and 8 bases at J, with 14 bases in the middle. CDR1 is LGHNT, CDR2 FRNRAP, per germline. The CDR3 spans 14 residues.

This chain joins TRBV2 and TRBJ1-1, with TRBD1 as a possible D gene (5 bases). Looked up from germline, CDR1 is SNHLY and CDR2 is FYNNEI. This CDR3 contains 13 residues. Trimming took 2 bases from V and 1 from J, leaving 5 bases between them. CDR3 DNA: TGTGCCAGCAGTGAAAGGGGGAACACTGAAGCTTTCTTT. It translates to CASSERGNTEAFF.

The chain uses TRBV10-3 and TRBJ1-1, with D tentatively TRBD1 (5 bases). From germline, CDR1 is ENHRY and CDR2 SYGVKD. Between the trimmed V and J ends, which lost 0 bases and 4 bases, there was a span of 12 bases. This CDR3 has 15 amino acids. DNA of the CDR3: TGTGCCATCAGTGAGTCGATGAGCAGGGCCACTGAAGCTTTCTTT. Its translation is CAISESMSRATEAFF.

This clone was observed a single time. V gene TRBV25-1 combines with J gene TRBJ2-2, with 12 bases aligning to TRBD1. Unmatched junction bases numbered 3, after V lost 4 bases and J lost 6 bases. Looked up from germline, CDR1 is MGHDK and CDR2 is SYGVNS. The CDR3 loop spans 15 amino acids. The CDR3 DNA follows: TGTGCCAGCAGTGGGGGGACAGGGGGCCCCGGGGAGCTGTTTTTT. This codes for CASSGGTGGPGELFF.

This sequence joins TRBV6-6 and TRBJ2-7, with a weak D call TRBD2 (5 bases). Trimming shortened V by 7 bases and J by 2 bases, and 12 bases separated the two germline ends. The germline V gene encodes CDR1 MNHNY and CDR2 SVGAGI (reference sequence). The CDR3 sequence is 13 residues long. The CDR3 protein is CASTPHGTYEQYF. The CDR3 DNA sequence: TGTGCCAGCACCCCTCACGGGACCTACGAGCAGTACTTC.

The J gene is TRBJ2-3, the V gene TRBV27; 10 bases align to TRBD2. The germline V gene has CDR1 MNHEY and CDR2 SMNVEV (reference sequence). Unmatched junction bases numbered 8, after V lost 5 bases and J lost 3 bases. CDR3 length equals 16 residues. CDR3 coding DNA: TGTGCCAGCAGTGTAGGAGCGGGGGGGCCTACAGATACGCAGTATTTT. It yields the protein CASSVGAGGPTDTQYF.

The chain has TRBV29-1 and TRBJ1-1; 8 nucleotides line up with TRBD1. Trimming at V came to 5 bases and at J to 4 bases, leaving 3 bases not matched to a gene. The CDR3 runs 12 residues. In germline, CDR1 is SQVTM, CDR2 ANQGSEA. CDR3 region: CSVRTGITEAFF. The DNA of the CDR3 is TGCAGCGTTAGGACAGGGATCACTGAAGCTTTCTTT.

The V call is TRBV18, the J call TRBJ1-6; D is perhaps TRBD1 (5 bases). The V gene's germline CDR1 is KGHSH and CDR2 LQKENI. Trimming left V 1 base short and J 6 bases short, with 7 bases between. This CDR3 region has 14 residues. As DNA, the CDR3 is TGTGCCAGCTCACCACGAGGGGTTAATTCACCCCTCCACTTT. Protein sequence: CASSPRGVNSPLHF. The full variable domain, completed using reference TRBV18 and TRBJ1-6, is NAGVMQNPRHLVRRRGQEARLRCSPMKGHSHVYWYRQLPEEGLKFMVYLQKENIIDESGMPKERFSAEFPKEGPSILRIQQVVRGDSAAYFCASSPRGVNSPLHFGNGTRLTVT.

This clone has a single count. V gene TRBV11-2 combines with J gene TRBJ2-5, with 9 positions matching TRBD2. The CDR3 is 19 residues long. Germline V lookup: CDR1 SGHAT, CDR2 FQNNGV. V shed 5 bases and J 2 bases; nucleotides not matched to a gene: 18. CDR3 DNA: TGTGCCAGCAGCCCCTACCCAACCGCTAGCGGGATAAATCAAGAGACCCAGTACTTC. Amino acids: CASSPYPTASGINQETQYF.

This chain's CDR3 is CASSLAGTSGYNEQFF. In DNA form, the CDR3 reads TGTGCCAGCAGTTTGGCGGGGACTAGCGGCTACAATGAGCAGTTCTTC. The V and J genes are TRBV27 and TRBJ2-1, with 11 bases matching TRBD2. Germline trimming cut 3 bases from V and 3 bases from J; bases unmatched to any gene: 4. Germline V CDR1 and CDR2: MNHEY, SMNVEV (reference sequence). CDR3 size: 16 residues.

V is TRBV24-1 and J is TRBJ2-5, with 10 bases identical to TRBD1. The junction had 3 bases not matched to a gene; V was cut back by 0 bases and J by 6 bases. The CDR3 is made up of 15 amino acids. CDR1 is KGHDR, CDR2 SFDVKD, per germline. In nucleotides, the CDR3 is TGTGCCACCAGTGATTTGGGGACAGGGGTGCAGACCCAGTACTTC. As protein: CATSDLGTGVQTQYF.

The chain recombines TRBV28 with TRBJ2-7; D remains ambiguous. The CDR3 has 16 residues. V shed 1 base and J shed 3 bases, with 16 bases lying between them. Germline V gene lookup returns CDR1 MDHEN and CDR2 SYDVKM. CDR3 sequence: CASSLYPLQSDYEQYF. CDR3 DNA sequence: TGTGCCAGCAGTTTATACCCGTTGCAGTCGGACTACGAGCAGTACTTC.

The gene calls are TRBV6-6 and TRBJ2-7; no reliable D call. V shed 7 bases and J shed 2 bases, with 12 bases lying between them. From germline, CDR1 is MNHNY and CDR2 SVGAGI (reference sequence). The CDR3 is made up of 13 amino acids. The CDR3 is CASTLVQTYEQYF. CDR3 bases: TGTGCCAGCACTTTGGTACAGACCTACGAGCAGTACTTC.

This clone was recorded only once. The CDR3 is CASSIGLGGFTDTQYF. The CDR3 DNA reads TGTGCCAGTAGTATAGGGCTAGGAGGGTTCACAGATACGCAGTATTTT. The chain employs TRBV19 and TRBJ2-3, with a possible D match to TRBD2 (6 bases). The CDR3 totals 16 residues. V was shortened by 1 base and J by 2 bases, with 13 bases between the two germline ends. Looked up from germline, CDR1 is LNHDA and CDR2 is SQIVND (reference sequence).

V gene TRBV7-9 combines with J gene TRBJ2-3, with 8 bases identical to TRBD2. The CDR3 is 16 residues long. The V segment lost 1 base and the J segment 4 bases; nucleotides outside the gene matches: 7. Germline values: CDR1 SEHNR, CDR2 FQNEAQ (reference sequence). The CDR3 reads CASSLGAGEVADTQYF. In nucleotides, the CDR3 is TGTGCCAGCAGCTTAGGAGCGGGAGAGGTTGCAGATACGCAGTATTTT.

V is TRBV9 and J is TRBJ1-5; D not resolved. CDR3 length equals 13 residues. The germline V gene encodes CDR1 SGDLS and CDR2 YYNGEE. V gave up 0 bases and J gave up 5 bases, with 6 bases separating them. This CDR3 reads CASSVADDQPQHF. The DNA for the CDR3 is TGTGCCAGCAGCGTAGCAGACGATCAGCCCCAGCATTTT.

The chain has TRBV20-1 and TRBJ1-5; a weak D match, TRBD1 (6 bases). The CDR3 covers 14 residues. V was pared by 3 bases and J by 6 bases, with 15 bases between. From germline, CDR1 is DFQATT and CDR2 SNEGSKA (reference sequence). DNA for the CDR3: TGCAGTGCTAGTGAACAGGGTCATGTTCAGCCCCAGCATTTT. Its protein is CSASEQGHVQPQHF.

CDR3 sequence (DNA): TGTGCCAGCAGTTATAAGGGCAGGGCCTCCTACGAGCAGTACTTC. It specifies CASSYKGRASYEQYF. The rearrangement joins TRBV6-2 or TRBV6-3 to TRBJ2-7; D might be TRBD1 (5 bases). Germline V CDR1 and CDR2: MNHEY, SVGEGT. This CDR3 comprises 15 residues. V was cut by 3 bases and J by 0 bases, with 12 bases left in between.

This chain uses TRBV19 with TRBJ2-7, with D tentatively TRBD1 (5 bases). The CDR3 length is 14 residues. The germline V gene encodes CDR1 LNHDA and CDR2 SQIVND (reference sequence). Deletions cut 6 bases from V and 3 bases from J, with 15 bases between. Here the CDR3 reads CASSTSGTGYEQYF. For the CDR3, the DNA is TGTGCCAGTAGCACCAGTGGTACAGGCTACGAGCAGTACTTC.

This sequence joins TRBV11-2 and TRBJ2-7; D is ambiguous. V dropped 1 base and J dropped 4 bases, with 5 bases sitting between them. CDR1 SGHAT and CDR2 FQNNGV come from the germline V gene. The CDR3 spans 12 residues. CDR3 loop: CASSLVGYEQYF. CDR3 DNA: TGTGCCAGCAGCTTAGTAGGTTACGAGCAGTACTTC.

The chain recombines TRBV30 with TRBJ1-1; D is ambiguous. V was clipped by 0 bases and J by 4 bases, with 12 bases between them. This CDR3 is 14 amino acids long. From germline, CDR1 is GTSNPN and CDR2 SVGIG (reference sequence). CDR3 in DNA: TGTGCCTGGAGTGTACCTGGACTGTCCACTGAAGCTTTCTTT. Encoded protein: CAWSVPGLSTEAFF.